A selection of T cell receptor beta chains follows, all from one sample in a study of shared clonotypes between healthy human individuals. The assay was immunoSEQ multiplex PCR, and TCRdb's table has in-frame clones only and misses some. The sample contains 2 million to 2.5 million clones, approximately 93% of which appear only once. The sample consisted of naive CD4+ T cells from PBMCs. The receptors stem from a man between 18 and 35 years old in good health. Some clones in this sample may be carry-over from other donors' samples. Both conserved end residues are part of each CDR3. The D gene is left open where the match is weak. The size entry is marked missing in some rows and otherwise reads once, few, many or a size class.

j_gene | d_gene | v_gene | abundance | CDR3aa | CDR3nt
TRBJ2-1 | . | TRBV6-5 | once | CASSSDRNYNEQFF | TGTGCCAGCAGTTCTGACAGAAACTACAATGAGCAGTTCTTC
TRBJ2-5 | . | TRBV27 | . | CASSLTVSGETQYF | TGTGCCAGCAGCCTCACAGTCTCCGGGGAGACCCAGTACTTC
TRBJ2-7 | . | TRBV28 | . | CASSQGTPNEQYF | TGTGCCAGCAGTCAAGGAACCCCCAACGAGCAGTACTTC
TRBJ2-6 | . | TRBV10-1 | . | CASSEGAVGANVLTF | TGCGCCAGCAGTGAGGGGGCCGTTGGGGCCAACGTCCTGACTTTC
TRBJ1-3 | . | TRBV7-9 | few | CASSLPLGTIYF | TGTGCCAGCAGCTTGCCCCTAGGCACCATATATTTT
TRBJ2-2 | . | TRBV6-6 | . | CASSGSGTFNTGELFF | TGTGCCAGCAGTGGGTCGGGGACTTTTAACACCGGGGAGCTGTTTTTT
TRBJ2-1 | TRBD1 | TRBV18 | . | CASSPQDRGRNEQFF | TGTGCCAGCTCACCACAGGACAGGGGTCGCAATGAGCAGTTCTTC
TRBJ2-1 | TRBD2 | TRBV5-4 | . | CASSLGAGAVENEQFF | TGTGCCAGCAGCTTAGGAGCGGGAGCGGTAGAAAATGAGCAGTTCTTC
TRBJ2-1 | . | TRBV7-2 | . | CASSLVAVGDNEQFF | TGTGCCAGCAGCTTAGTAGCGGTTGGGGATAATGAGCAGTTCTTC
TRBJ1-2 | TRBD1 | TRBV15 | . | CATSSEGTGRSGGYTF | TGTGCCACCAGCAGCGAAGGGACAGGGCGATCGGGTGGCTACACCTTC
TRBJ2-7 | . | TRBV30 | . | CAWSEQGRSEQYF | TGTGCCTGGAGTGAACAGGGTAGGAGCGAGCAGTACTTC
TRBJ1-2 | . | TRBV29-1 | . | CSVGGQNYGYTF | TGCAGCGTGGGCGGACAGAACTATGGCTACACCTTC
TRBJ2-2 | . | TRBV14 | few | CASSHEGGELFF | TGTGCCAGCAGCCACGAAGGCGGGGAGCTGTTTTTT
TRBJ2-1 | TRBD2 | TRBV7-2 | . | CASSLGRGDYYNEQFF | TGTGCCAGCAGCTTAGGTAGAGGGGACTACTACAATGAGCAGTTCTTC
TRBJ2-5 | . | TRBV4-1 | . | CASSQQPLSGSTGTQYF | TGCGCCAGCAGCCAGCAACCCCTTAGCGGGTCGACAGGGACCCAGTACTTC
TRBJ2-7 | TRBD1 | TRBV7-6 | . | CASSSLTGINEQYF | TGTGCCAGCAGCTCATTGACAGGGATAAACGAGCAGTACTTC
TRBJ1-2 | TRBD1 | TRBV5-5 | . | CASSWDRPALNYGYTF | TGTGCCAGCAGCTGGGACAGGCCAGCCCTTAACTATGGCTACACCTTC
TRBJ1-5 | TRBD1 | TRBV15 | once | CATSRDGTALSNSPQHF | TGTGCCACCAGCAGAGACGGGACAGCGTTATCGAATTCGCCCCAGCATTTT
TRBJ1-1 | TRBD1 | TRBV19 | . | CASSSTGAPEAFF | TGTGCCAGTAGTTCGACAGGGGCCCCTGAAGCTTTCTTT
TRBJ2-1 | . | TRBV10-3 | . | CAISEDSRVAEQFF | TGTGCCATCAGTGAGGACTCCCGAGTAGCTGAGCAGTTCTTC
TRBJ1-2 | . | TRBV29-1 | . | CSVEDPRLGGCPF | TGCAGCGTTGAAGATCCGCGACTAGGGGGTTGCCCCTTC
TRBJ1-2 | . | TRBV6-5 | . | CASSYLDVNYGYTF | TGTGCCAGCAGTTACCTCGACGTAAACTATGGCTACACCTTC
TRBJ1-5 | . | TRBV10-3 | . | CAISEFGDGYQPQHF | TGTGCCATCAGTGAGTTCGGGGACGGTTATCAGCCCCAGCATTTT
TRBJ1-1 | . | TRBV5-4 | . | CASSFTEEPNTEAFF | TGTGCCAGCAGCTTTACGGAGGAACCGAACACTGAAGCTTTCTTT
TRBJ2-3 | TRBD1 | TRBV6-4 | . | CASRLSGNRGDTQYF | TGTGCCAGCAGACTCTCGGGAAACAGGGGAGATACGCAGTATTTT